The clone carrying this T cell receptor beta chain has a handful of counts. Its target is unknown. Sequencing templates came from extracted RNA that was reverse transcribed into cDNA. Some clones are missing from TCRdb's copy, which holds only in-frame ones; the method was immunoSEQ multiplex PCR. The profile shows about 200,000 clones, roughly three fifths of them singletons. The V segment lost 0 bases and the J segment 3 bases; nucleotides outside the gene matches: 3. The CDR3 length is 15 residues. Germline V gene lookup returns CDR1 LGHNA and CDR2 YSLEER. The data originate from a study of CD8+ T cells in alopecia areata. Points from the study as a whole: Within the top 100, expanded CD8+ clones significantly decreased with tofacitinib, as did scalp clonality. Association of baseline CD8+ expansion with response is uncertain owing to one nonresponder.

Noted treatment: oral pan-JAK inhibitor, 5-10 mg twice daily. T lymphocytes (CD4+ and CD8+) were sorted from PBMCs. The material sequenced was CD4+ T cells sorted from blood, taken at week 4, from a patient treated with tofacitinib. The source is a human donor with alopecia areata. The genes are TRBV4-3 and TRBJ2-5, with TRBD2 matching over 8 bases. The CDR3 here is CASSQEGLEEETQYF. The DNA for the CDR3 is TGCGCCAGCAGCCAAGAGGGACTAGAGGAAGAGACCCAGTACTTC.